This T cell receptor beta chain was documented in a study of shared clonotypes between healthy human individuals. Study information: CD4 naive and CD4 memory each took three plates per donor, while CD8 naive took two and CD8 memory one.

The junction had 6 bases not matched to a gene; V was cut back by 4 bases and J by 2 bases. This CDR3 has 16 amino acids. The germline V gene encodes CDR1 SGHRS and CDR2 YFSETQ. This table comes from immunoSEQ multiplex PCR, and its TCRdb copy is limited to in-frame clones, with some not included. The sample shows about 1.1 million clones, 60% to 80% of them seen only once. The origin of this receptor is a man aged 18 to 30 in good health. Some clones in this sample may be carry-over from other donors' samples. The chain links TRBV5-1 to TRBJ2-2; 9 bases fit TRBD2. Sample: memory CD4+ T cells from PBMCs. As to subset: CD45RA-negative fraction. CDR3 residues: CASSKTSGFNTGELFF. The CDR3 DNA sequence: TGCGCCAGCAGCAAAACTAGCGGGTTTAACACCGGGGAGCTGTTTTTT.